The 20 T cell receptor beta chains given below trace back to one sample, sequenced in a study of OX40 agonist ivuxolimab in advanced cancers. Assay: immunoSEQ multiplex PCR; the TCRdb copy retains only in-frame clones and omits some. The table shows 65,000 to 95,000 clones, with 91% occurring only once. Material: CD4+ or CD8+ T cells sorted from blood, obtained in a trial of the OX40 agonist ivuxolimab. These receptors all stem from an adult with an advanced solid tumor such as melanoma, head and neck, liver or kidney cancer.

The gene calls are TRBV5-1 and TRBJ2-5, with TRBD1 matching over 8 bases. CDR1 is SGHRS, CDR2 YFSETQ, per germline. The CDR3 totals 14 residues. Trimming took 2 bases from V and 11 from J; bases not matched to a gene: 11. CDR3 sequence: CASSFDRGWKEQYF. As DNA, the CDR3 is TGCGCCAGCAGCTTCGACAGGGGATGGAAAGAGCAGTACTTC.

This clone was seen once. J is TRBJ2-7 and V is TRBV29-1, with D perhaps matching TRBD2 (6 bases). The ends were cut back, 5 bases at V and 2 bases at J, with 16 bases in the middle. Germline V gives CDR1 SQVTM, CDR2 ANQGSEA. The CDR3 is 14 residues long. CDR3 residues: CSVSEPGLTYEQYF. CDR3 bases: TGCAGCGTTAGTGAACCGGGACTGACCTACGAGCAGTACTTC.

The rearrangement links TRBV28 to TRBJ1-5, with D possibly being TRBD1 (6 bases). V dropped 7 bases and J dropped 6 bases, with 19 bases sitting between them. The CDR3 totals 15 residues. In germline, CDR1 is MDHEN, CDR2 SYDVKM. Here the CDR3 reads CASKLDRMVFQPQHF. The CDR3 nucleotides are TGTGCCAGCAAACTAGACAGGATGGTGTTTCAGCCCCAGCATTTT. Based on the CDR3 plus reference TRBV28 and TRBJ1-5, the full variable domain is DVKVTQSSRYLVKRTGEKVFLECVQDMDHENMFWYRQDPGLGLRLIYFSYDVKMKEKGDIPEGYSVSREKKERFSLILESASTNQTSMYLCASKLDRMVFQPQHFGDGTRLSIL.

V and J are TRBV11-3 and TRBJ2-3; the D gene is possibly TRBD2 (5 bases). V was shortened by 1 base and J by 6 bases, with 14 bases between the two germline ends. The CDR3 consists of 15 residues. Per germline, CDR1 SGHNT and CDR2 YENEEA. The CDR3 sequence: CASSLGNPPGDTQYF. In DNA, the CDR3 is TGTGCCAGCAGCTTAGGTAACCCGCCGGGGGATACGCAGTATTTT.

Here the CDR3 reads CASSLGGGASYEQYF. In DNA, the CDR3 is TGTGCCAGCAGCCTCGGAGGGGGAGCCTCCTACGAGCAGTACTTC. The chain uses TRBV7-2 and TRBJ2-7; tentatively, D is TRBD1 or TRBD2 (6 bases each). Trimming cost V 5 bases and J 0 bases, with 14 bases left between them. This CDR3 is 15 amino acids long. Per germline, CDR1 SGHTA and CDR2 FQGNSA.

The CDR3 sequence: CAISVSSSGNTGELFF. The CDR3 DNA sequence: TGTGCCATCAGTGTTTCCTCCAGCGGGAACACCGGGGAGCTGTTTTTT. This chain links TRBV10-3 with TRBJ2-2; tentative D call: TRBD2 (5 bases). Trimming cost V 4 bases and J 1 base, with 13 bases left between them. The germline CDR1 and CDR2 sequences are ENHRY and SYGVKD. This CDR3 comprises 16 residues.

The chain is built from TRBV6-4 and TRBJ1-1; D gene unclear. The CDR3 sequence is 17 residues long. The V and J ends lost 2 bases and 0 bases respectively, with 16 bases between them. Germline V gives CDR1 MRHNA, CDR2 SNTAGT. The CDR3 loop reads CASSDGGRIDVNTEAFF. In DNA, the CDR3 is TGTGCCAGCAGTGACGGCGGCAGAATAGACGTGAACACTGAAGCTTTCTTT.

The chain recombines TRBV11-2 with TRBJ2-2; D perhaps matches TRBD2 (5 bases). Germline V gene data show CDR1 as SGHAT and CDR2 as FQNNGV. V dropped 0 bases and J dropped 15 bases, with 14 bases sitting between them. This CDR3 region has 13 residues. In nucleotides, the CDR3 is TGTGCCAGCAGCTTAGACTCTCGAGCGGTGGTGTTTTTT. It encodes CASSLDSRAVVFF.

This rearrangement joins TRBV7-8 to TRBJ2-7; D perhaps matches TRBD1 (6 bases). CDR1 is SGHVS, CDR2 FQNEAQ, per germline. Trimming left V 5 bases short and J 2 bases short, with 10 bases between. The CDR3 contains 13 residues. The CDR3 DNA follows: TGTGCCAGCAGCCAAAGGACAGCCTACGAGCAGTACTTC. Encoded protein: CASSQRTAYEQYF.

This CDR3 reads CASSQELANSGETQYF. In nucleotides, the CDR3 is TGCGCCAGCAGCCAAGAACTAGCTAATAGTGGCGAGACCCAGTACTTC. The chain combines TRBV4-1 with TRBJ2-5; TRBD2 is a possible D gene (6 bases). Germline assignment: CDR1 MGHRA and CDR2 YSYEKL. Between the trimmed V and J ends, which lost 0 bases and 5 bases, there was a span of 16 bases. This CDR3 is 16 amino acids long.

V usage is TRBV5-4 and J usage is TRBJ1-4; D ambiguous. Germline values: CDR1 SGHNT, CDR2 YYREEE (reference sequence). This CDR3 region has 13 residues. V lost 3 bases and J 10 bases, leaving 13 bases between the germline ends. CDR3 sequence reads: CASSSGREGKLFF. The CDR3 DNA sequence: TGTGCCAGCAGCTCCGGTCGCGAGGGAAAACTGTTTTTT. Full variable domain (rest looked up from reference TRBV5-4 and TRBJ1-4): ETGVTQSPTHLIKTRGQQVTLRCSSQSGHNTVSWYQQALGQGPQFIFQYYREEENGRGNFPPRFSGLQFPNYSSELNVNALELDDSALYLCASSSGREGKLFFGSGTQLSVL.

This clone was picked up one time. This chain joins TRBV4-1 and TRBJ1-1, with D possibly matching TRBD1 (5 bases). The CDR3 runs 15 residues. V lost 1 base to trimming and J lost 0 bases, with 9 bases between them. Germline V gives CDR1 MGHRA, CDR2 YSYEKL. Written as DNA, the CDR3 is TGCGCCAGCAGCCAAGCCGGGGCCATGAACACTGAAGCTTTCTTT. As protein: CASSQAGAMNTEAFF.

CDR3 protein: CSATTSAFSYEQYF. The CDR3 DNA is TGCAGCGCGACAACTAGCGCTTTCTCCTACGAGCAGTACTTC. The chain couples TRBV29-1 to TRBJ2-7, with 7 bases that match TRBD2. Losses at the gene ends were 7 bases for V and 0 bases for J; bases not matched to a gene: 9. CDR3 length: 14 residues. Looked up from germline, CDR1 is SQVTM and CDR2 is ANQGSEA.

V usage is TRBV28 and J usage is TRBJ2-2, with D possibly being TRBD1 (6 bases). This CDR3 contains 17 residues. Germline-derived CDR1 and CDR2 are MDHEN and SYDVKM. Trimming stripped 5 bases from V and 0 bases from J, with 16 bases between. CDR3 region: CASSPARGRPNTGELFF. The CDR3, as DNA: TGTGCCAGCAGTCCGGCCAGGGGCCGCCCGAACACCGGGGAGCTGTTTTTT.

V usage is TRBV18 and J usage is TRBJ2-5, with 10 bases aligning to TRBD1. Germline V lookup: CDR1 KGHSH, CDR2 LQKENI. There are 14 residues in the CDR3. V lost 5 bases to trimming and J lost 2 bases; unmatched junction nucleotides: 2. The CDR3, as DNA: TGTGCCAGCTCAAAGGACAGGGGGCAAGAGACCCAGTACTTC. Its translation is CASSKDRGQETQYF.

The CDR3 loop reads CAISEEGGMNTEAFF. The CDR3 region has the DNA TGTGCCATCAGTGAAGAAGGGGGGATGAACACTGAAGCTTTCTTT. The V gene is TRBV10-3, the J gene TRBJ1-1, with D tentatively TRBD1 (6 bases). V was cut by 3 bases and J by 0 bases, with 11 bases left in between. The CDR3 consists of 15 residues. Germline V gene data show CDR1 as ENHRY and CDR2 as SYGVKD.

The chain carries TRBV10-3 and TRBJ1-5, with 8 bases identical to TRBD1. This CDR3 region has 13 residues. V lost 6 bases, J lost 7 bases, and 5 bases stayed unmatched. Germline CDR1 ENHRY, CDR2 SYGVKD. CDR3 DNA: TGTGCCATCAGGACAGGGGTTGACCAGCCCCAGCATTTT. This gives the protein CAIRTGVDQPQHF.

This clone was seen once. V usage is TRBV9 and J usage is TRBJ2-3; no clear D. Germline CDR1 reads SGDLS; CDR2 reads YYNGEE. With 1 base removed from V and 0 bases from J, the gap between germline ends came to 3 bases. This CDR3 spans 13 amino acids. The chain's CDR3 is CASSVSSTDTQYF. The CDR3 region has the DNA TGTGCCAGCAGCGTATCTAGCACAGATACGCAGTATTTT. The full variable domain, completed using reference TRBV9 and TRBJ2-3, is DSGVTQTPKHLITATGQRVTLRCSPRSGDLSVYWYQQSLDQGLQFLIQYYNGEERAKGNILERFSAQQFPDLHSELNLSSLELGDSALYFCASSVSSTDTQYFGPGTRLTVL.

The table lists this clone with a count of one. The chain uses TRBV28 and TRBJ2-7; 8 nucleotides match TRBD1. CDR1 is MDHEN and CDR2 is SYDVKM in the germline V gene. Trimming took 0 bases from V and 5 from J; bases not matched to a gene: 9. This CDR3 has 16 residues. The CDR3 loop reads CASSLWLGQGVHEQYF. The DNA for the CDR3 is TGTGCCAGCAGTTTATGGTTAGGACAGGGTGTACACGAGCAGTACTTC.

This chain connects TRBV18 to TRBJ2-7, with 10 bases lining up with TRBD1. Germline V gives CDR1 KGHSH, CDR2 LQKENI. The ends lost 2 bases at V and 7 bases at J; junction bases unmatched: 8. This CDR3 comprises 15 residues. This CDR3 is CASSPELTGGAEQYF. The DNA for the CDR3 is TGTGCCAGCTCACCAGAATTGACAGGGGGCGCAGAGCAGTACTTC.